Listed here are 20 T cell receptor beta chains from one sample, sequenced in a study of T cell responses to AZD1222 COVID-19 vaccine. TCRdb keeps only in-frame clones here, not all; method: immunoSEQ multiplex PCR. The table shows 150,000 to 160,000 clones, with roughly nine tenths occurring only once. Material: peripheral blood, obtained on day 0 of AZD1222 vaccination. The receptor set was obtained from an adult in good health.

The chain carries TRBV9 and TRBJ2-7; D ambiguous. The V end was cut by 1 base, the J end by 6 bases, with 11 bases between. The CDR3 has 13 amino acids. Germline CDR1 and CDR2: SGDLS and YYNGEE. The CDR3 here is CASSVQNGGEQYF. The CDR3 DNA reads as TGTGCCAGCAGCGTACAAAACGGCGGCGAGCAGTACTTC.

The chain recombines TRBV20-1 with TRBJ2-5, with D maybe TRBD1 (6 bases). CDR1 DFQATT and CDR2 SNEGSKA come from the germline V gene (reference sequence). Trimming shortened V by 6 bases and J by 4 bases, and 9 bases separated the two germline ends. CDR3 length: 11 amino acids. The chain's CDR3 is CSANRVETQYF. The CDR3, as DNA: TGCAGTGCGAACAGGGTAGAGACCCAGTACTTC.

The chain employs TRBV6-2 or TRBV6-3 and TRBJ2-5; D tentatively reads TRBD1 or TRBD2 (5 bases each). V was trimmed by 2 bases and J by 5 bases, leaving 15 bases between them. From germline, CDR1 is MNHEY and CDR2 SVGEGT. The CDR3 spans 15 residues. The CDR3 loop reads CASSYVGTGIETQYF. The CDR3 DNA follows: TGTGCCAGCAGTTACGTAGGGACCGGGATTGAGACCCAGTACTTC.

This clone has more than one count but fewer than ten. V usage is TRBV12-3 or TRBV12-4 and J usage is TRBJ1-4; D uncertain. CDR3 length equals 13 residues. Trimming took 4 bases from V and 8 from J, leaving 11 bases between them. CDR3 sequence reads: CASSSWGGEKLFF. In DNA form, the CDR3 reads TGTGCCAGCAGTTCTTGGGGTGGGGAAAAACTGTTTTTT.

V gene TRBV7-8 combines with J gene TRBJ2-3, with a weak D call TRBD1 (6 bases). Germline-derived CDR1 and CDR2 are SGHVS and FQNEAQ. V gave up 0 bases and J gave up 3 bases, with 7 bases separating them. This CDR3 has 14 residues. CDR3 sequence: CASSLAGGTDTQYF. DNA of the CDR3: TGTGCCAGCAGCTTAGCAGGGGGAACAGATACGCAGTATTTT.

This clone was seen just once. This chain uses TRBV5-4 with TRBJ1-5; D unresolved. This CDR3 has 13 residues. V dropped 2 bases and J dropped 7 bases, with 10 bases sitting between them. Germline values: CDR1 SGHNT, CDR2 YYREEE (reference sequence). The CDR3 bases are TGTGCCAGCAGCTTAAACGGTATCCAGCCCCAGCATTTT. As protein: CASSLNGIQPQHF.

In DNA, the CDR3 is TGTGCCAGCAGCTTTCTTTCGCAGGATAACTATGGCTACACCTTC. Encoded protein: CASSFLSQDNYGYTF. The chain has TRBV5-6 and TRBJ1-2; D is unclear. CDR1 is SGHDT, CDR2 YYEEEE, per germline. Trimming took 2 bases from V and 1 from J, leaving 12 bases between them. This CDR3 region has 15 residues.

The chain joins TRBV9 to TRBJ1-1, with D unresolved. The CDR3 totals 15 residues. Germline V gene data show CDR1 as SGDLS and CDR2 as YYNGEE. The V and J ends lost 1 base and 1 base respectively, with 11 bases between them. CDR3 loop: CASSVSATTNTEAFF. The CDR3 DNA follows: TGTGCCAGCAGCGTAAGCGCCACGACGAACACTGAAGCTTTCTTT.

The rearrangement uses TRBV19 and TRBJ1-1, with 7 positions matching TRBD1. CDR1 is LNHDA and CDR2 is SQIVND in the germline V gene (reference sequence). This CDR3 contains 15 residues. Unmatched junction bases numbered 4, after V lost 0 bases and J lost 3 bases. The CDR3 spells CASSIDQTGYTEAFF. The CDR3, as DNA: TGTGCCAGTAGTATAGATCAGACAGGGTACACTGAAGCTTTCTTT.

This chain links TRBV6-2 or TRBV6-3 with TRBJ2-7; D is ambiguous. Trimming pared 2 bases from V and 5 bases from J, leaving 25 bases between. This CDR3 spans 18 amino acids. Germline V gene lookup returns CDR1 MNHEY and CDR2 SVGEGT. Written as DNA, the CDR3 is TGTGCCAGCAGTTACCAGTACCTGATGGGCGGAGCAGGCAACGAGCAGTACTTC. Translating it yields CASSYQYLMGGAGNEQYF.

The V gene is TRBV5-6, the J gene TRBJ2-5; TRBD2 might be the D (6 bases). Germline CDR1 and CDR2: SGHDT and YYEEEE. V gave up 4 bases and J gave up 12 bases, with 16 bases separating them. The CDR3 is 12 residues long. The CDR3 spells CASSPLPGTEYF. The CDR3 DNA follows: TGTGCCAGCAGCCCACTGCCCGGGACTGAGTACTTC. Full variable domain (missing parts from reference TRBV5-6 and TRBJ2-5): DAGVTQSPTHLIKTRGQQVTLRCSPKSGHDTVSWYQQALGQGPQFIFQYYEEEERQRGNFPDRFSGHQFPNYSSELNVNALLLGDSALYLCASSPLPGTEYFGPGTRLLVL.

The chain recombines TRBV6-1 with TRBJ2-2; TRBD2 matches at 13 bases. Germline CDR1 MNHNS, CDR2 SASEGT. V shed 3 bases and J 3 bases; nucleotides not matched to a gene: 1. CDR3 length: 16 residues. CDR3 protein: CASSETSGGYTGELFF. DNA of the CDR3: TGTGCCAGCAGTGAGACTAGCGGGGGGTACACCGGGGAGCTGTTTTTT.

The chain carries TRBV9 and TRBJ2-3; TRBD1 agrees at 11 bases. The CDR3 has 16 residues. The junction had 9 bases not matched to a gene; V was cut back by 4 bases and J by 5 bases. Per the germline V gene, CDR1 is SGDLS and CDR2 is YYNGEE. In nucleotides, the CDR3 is TGTGCCAGCAGCAATATCGGACAGGGGGCGAGAGATACGCAGTATTTT. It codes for CASSNIGQGARDTQYF. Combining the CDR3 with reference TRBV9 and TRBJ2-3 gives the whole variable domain DSGVTQTPKHLITATGQRVTLRCSPRSGDLSVYWYQQSLDQGLQFLIQYYNGEERAKGNILERFSAQQFPDLHSELNLSSLELGDSALYFCASSNIGQGARDTQYFGPGTRLTVL.

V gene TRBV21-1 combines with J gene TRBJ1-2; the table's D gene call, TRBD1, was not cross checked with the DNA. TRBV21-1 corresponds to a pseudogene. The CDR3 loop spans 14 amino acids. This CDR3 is CASSTLRGLYGYTF. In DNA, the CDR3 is TGTGCCAGCAGCACTTTGAGGGGGCTCTATGGCTACACCTTC.

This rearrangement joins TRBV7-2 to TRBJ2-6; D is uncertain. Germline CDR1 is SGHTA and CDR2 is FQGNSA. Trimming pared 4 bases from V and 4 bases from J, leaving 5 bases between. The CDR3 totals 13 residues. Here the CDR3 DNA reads TGTGCCAGCAGCTCGTACGGGGCCAACGTCCTGACTTTC. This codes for CASSSYGANVLTF.

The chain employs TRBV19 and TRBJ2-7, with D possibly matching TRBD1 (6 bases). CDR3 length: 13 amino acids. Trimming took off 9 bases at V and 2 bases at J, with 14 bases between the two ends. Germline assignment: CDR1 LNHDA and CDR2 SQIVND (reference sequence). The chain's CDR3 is CARGTFPPYEQYF. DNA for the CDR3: TGTGCCAGGGGGACATTCCCCCCCTACGAGCAGTACTTC.

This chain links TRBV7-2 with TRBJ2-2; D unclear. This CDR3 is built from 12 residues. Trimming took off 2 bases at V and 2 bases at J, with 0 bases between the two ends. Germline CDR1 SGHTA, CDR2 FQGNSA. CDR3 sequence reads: CASSLNTGELFF. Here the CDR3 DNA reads TGTGCCAGCAGCTTAAACACCGGGGAGCTGTTTTTT.

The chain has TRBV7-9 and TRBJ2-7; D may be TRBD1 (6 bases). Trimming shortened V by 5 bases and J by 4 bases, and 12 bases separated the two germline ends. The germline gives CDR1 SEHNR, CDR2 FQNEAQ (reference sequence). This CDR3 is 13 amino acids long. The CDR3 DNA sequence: TGTGCCAGCAGCGCCGGGACATCGTACGAGCAGTACTTC. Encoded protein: CASSAGTSYEQYF.

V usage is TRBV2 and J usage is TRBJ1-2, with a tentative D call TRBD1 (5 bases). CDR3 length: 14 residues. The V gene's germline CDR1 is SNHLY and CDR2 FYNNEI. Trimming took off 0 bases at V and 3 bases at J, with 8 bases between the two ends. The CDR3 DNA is TGTGCCAGCAGTGAAGCTTGGGGGGACTATGGCTACACCTTC. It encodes CASSEAWGDYGYTF.

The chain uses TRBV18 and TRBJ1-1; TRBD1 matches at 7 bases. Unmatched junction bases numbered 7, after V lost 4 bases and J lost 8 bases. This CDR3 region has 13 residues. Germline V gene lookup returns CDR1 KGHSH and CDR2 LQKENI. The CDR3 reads CASSRNRGEEAFF. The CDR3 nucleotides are TGTGCCAGCTCACGGAACAGGGGCGAGGAAGCTTTCTTT.